The clone carrying this TCR beta chain was seen at least ten times. Absence of ophthalmopathy within 18 months of follow-up defined stable hyperthyroidism. Uncontrolled infections, pregnancy, lactation or other autoimmune diseases led to patient exclusion. The source of the sample is a study of Graves' ophthalmopathy and Graves' hyperthyroidism. Amplification from RNA transcripts yielded the TCR beta CDR3 regions. RT-PCR was first run with HTBI primers, then multiplex PCR in a second round. Via MiXCR, TCRdb re-called the multiplex PCR reads, giving one row per CDR3 protein. The sample holds hundreds of thousands of distinct CDR3 sequences, 22% seen once. V lost 4 bases, J lost 4 bases, and 11 bases lay in between. Germline CDR1 reads LNHDA; CDR2 reads SQIVND (reference sequence). CDR3 length: 14 residues.

This clonotype was sampled from a woman aged 18-30 years with stable Graves' hyperthyroidism. Some clones in this sample may be carry-over from other donors' samples. The rearrangement uses TRBV19 and TRBJ1-5, with no clear D. The sample was peripheral blood. The CDR3 DNA follows: TGTGCCAGTAGTACGGCGGGTTGGAATCAGCCCCAGCATTTT. Translating it yields CASSTAGWNQPQHF.